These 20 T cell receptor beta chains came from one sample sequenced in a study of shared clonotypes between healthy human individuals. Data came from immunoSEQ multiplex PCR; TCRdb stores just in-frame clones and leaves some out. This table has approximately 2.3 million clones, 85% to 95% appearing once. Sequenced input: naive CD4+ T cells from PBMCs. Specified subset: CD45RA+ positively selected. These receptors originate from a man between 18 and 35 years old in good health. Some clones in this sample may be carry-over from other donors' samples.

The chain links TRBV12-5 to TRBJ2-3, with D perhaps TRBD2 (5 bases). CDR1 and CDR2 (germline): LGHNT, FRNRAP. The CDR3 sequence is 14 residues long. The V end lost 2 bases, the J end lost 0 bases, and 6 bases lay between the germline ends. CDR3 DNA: TGTGCTAGTGGTTTGTCGGGAAGCACAGATACGCAGTATTTT. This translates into CASGLSGSTDTQYF.

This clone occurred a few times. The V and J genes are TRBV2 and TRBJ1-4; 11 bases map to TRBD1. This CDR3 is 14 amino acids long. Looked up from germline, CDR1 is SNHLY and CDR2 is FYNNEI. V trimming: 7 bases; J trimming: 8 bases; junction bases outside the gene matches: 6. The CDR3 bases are TGTGCCAGCAACGCCGGGACAGGGGGAGAAAAACTGTTTTTT. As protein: CASNAGTGGEKLFF.

Here the CDR3 DNA reads TGCGCCAGCAGCCAAGGATCCGGGACAGGGTGGTACGAGCAGTACTTC. Translating gives CASSQGSGTGWYEQYF. The rearrangement uses TRBV4-3 and TRBJ2-7; TRBD1 matches 9 bases. The CDR3 runs to 16 residues. V lost 1 base to trimming and J lost 4 bases; unmatched junction nucleotides: 8. CDR1 and CDR2 (germline): LGHNA, YSLEER.

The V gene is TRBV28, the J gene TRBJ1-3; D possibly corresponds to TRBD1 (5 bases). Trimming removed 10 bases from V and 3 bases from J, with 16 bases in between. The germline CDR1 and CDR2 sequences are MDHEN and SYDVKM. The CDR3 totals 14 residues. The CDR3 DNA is TGTGCCACGGGTCAACGGGGGGGTGGAAACACCATATATTTT. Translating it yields CATGQRGGGNTIYF.

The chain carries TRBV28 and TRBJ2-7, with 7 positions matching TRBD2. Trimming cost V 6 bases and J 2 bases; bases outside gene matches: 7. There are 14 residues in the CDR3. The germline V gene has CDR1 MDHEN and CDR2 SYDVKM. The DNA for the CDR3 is TGTGCCAGCAGGGCGACTAGCCCTACCTACGAGCAGTACTTC. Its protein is CASRATSPTYEQYF.

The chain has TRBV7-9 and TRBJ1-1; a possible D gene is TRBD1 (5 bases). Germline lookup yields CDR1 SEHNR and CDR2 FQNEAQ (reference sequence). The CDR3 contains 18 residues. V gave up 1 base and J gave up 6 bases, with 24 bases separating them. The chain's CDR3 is CASSLGDGTGNKGAEAFF. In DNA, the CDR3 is TGTGCCAGCAGCTTAGGGGACGGTACGGGAAACAAAGGGGCTGAAGCTTTCTTT.

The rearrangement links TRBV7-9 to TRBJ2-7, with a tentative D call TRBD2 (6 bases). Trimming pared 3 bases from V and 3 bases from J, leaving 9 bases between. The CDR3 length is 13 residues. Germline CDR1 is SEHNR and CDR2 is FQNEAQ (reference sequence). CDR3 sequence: CASSFMGGYEQYF. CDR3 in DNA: TGTGCCAGCAGCTTTATGGGGGGCTACGAGCAGTACTTC.

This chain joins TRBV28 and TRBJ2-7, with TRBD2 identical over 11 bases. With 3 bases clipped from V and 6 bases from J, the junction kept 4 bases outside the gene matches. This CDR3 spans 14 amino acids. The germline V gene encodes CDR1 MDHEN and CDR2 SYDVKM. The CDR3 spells CASSLIAGGREQYF. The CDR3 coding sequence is TGTGCCAGCAGTTTGATAGCGGGAGGGCGCGAGCAGTACTTC.

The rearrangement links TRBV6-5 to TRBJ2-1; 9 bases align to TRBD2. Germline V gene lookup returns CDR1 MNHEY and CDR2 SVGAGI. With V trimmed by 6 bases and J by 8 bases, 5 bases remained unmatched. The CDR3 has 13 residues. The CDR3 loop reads CASRAGGVDEQFF. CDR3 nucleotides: TGTGCCAGCAGAGCGGGAGGAGTAGATGAGCAGTTCTTC.

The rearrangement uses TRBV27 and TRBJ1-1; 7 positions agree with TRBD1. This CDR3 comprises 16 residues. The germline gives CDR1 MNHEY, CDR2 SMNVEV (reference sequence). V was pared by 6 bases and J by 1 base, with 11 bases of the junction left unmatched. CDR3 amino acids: CASRQLGQTTNTEAFF. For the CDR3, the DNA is TGTGCCAGCAGACAATTGGGACAGACAACGAACACTGAAGCTTTCTTT.

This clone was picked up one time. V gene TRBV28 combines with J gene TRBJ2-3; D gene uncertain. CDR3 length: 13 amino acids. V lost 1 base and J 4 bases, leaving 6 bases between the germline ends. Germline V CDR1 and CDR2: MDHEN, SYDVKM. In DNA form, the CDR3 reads TGTGCCAGCAGTTTATTTTCCCCAGATACGCAGTATTTT. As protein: CASSLFSPDTQYF.

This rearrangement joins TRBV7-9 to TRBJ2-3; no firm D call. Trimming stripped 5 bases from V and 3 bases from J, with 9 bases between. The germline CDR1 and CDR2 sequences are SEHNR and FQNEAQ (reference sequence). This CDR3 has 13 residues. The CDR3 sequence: CASSPKSTDTQYF. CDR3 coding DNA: TGTGCCAGCAGCCCTAAATCAACAGATACGCAGTATTTT.

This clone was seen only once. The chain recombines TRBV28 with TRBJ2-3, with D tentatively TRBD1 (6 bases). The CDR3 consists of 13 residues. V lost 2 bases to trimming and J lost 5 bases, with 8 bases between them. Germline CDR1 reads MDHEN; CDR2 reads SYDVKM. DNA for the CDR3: TGTGCCAGCAGTTTAGGGGGCCAAGATACGCAGTATTTT. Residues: CASSLGGQDTQYF.

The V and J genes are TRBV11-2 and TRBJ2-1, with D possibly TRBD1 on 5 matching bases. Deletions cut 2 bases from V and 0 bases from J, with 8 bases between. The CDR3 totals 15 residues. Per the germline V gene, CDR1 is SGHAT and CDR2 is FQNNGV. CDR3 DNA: TGTGCCAGCAGCTTACTAACAGGCTCCTACAATGAGCAGTTCTTC. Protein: CASSLLTGSYNEQFF.

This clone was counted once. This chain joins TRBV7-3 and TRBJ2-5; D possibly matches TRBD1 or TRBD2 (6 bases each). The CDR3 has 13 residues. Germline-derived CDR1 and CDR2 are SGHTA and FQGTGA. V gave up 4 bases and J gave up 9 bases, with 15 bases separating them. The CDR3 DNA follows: TGTGCCAGCAGCTCCGGGGGCTCCGCGGCCCAGTACTTC. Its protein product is CASSSGGSAAQYF.

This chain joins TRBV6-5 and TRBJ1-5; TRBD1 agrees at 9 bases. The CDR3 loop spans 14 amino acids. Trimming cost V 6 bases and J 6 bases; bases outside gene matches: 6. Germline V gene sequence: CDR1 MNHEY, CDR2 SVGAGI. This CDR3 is CASSQGQGVQPQHF. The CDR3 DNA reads TGTGCCAGCAGCCAGGGACAGGGCGTTCAGCCCCAGCATTTT.

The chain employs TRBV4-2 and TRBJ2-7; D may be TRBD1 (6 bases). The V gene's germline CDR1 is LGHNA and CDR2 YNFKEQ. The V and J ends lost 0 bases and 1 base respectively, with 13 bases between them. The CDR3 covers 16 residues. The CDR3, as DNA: TGTGCCAGCAGCCAAGAAATGAGGACAGTTTCCTACGAGCAGTACTTC. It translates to CASSQEMRTVSYEQYF.

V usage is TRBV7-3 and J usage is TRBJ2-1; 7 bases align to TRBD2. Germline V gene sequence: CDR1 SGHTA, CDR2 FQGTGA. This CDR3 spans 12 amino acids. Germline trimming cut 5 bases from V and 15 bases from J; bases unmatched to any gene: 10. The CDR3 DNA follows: TGTGCCAGCAGCGCGCCGGGACTAATCCCGTTCTTC. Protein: CASSAPGLIPFF.

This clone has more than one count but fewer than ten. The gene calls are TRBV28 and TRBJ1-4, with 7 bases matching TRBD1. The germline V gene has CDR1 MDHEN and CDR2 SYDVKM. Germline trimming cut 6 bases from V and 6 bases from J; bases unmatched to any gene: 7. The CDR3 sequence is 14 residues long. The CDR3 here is CASSSGGSDEKLFF. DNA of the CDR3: TGTGCCAGCAGCTCAGGGGGTTCGGATGAAAAACTGTTTTTT.

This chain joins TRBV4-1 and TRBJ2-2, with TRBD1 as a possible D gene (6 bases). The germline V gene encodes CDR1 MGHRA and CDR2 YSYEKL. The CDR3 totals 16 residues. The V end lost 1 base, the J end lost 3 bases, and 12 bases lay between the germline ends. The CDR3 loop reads CASSQAYGQHTGELFF. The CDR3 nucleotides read TGCGCCAGCAGCCAAGCCTACGGACAGCACACCGGGGAGCTGTTTTTT.